This T cell receptor (beta chain) was identified in a study of shared clonotypes between healthy human individuals. This clone was seen a few times. As yet, its antigen is unknown. V lost 4 bases and J lost 2; bases outside the gene matches: 6. This CDR3 is built from 16 residues. Germline lookup yields CDR1 GTSNPN and CDR2 SVGIG (reference sequence). It was about 210 ng DNA, tens of thousands of T cell genomes, that sorted-subset replicate PCRs used. The table came from immunoSEQ multiplex PCR; TCRdb's copy has only in-frame clones and leaves some out. The sample records under 600,000 clones, around 97% being singletons. Overall study findings and caveats: Though the depth was large, rarefaction showed that sorted-subset sequencing was incomplete.

Sequenced input: naive CD4+ T cells sorted from blood. The subset here: CD45RA+ positively selected. This sequence was found in a woman aged 25 to 39 in good health. The rearrangement links TRBV30 to TRBJ2-4, with 12 positions matching TRBD2. The DNA for the CDR3 is TGTGCCTGGACCCAGGGACTAGCGGGTTCCAAAAACATTCAGTACTTC. Its translation: CAWTQGLAGSKNIQYF.